This T cell receptor (beta chain) comes out of a study of blood T cell repertoires in COVID-19. Overall study: From T cells, B-cell-depleted T cells, or PBMCs came the material, which was cDNA or gDNA.

Per the germline V gene, CDR1 is SGHNT and CDR2 is YYREEE (reference sequence). This CDR3 spans 15 amino acids. V was clipped by 5 bases and J by 0 bases; unmatched bases: 2. Sequencing was performed with immunoSEQ multiplex PCR; in TCRdb, only in-frame clones are kept and a portion is missing. The sample includes roughly 56,000 clones, about 91% seen only once; the top ten take around two fifths. The chain carries TRBV5-4 and TRBJ2-1; 10 bases map to TRBD2. Sequences were obtained from peripheral blood. The TCR originated in a woman in her fifties or sixties with COVID-19, enrolled during active disease. CDR3 DNA: TGTGCCAGCAGTCAGCGGGGGGGCTCCTACAATGAGCAGTTCTTC. It translates to CASSQRGGSYNEQFF.